The 25 T cell receptor beta chains below come from one sample, sequenced in a study of Tregs in tolerant kidney transplant recipients. Recipients received nonmyeloablative bone marrow transplants from related graft donors, with transient mixed chimerism. The repertoire was sequenced with immunoSEQ multiplex PCR; TCRdb's copy has only in-frame clones and lacks some. Among about 50,000 clones listed, more than 70% were seen once. The sequencing here drew on CD8+ T cells from blood (PBMCs), taken 12 months after the transplant. The receptors here all came from a human patient who received a combined kidney and bone marrow transplant. Some T cells may be supplied by the graft donor.

The chain couples TRBV7-6 to TRBJ2-7; TRBD1 agrees at 8 bases. The V gene end was trimmed by 9 bases and the J gene end by 5 bases; junction bases not matched to a gene: 6. The CDR3 totals 12 residues. Germline V lookup: CDR1 SGHVS, CDR2 FNYEAQ. DNA for the CDR3: TGTGCCAGTCAGGGGGCTGAGGACGAGCAGTACTTC. This gives the protein CASQGAEDEQYF.

The chain combines TRBV7-8 with TRBJ2-5, with 7 positions matching TRBD2. V lost 1 base, J lost 2 bases, and 10 bases stayed unmatched. Germline V lookup: CDR1 SGHVS, CDR2 FQNEAQ. The CDR3 is 17 residues long. CDR3 coding DNA: TGTGCCAGCAGCTTAGTTATGTCTAGCGGATATCAAGAGACCCAGTACTTC. This codes for CASSLVMSSGYQETQYF. The variable domain in full, with the rest retrieved from reference TRBV7-8 and TRBJ2-5, is GAGVSQSPRYKVAKRGQDVALRCDPISGHVSLFWYQQALGQGPEFLTYFQNEAQLDKSGLPSDRFFAERPEGSVSTLKIQRTQQEDSAVYLCASSLVMSSGYQETQYFGPGTRLLVL.

This clone was counted once. The rearrangement links TRBV6-5 to TRBJ2-7; a possible D gene is TRBD2 (5 bases). The germline CDR1 and CDR2 sequences are MNHEY and SVGAGI. Trimming stripped 2 bases from V and 5 bases from J, with 7 bases between. The CDR3 is made up of 12 amino acids. The CDR3 protein is CASSYGGNEQYF. The DNA for the CDR3 is TGTGCCAGCAGTTACGGAGGAAACGAGCAGTACTTC.

The chain couples TRBV5-1 to TRBJ2-1; 9 nucleotides align to TRBD2. The CDR3 contains 16 residues. Germline trimming cut 0 bases from V and 6 bases from J; bases unmatched to any gene: 7. Germline loops: CDR1 SGHRS, CDR2 YFSETQ. CDR3: CASSLAGGGVFNEQFF. CDR3 DNA sequence: TGCGCCAGCAGCTTGGCCGGCGGGGGGGTTTTCAATGAGCAGTTCTTC. The whole variable domain, remainder taken from reference TRBV5-1 and TRBJ2-1, is KAGVTQTPRYLIKTRGQQVTLSCSPISGHRSVSWYQQTPGQGLQFLFEYFSETQRNKGNFPGRFSGRQFSNSRSEMNVSTLELGDSALYLCASSLAGGGVFNEQFFGPGTRLTVL.

The genes are TRBV19 and TRBJ2-1, with D maybe TRBD2 (5 bases). The CDR3 runs to 14 residues. Trimming stripped 8 bases from V and 4 bases from J, with 15 bases between. Per germline, CDR1 LNHDA and CDR2 SQIVND (reference sequence). The CDR3 protein is CASGSPTDYNEQFF. CDR3 sequence (DNA): TGTGCCAGTGGGAGCCCGACCGATTACAATGAGCAGTTCTTC. Combining the CDR3 with reference TRBV19 and TRBJ2-1 gives the whole variable domain DGGITQSPKYLFRKEGQNVTLSCEQNLNHDAMYWYRQDPGQGLRLIYYSQIVNDFQKGDIAEGYSVSREKKESFPLTVTSAQKNPTAFYLCASGSPTDYNEQFFGPGTRLTVL.

This chain connects TRBV19 to TRBJ2-7, with 7 bases that match TRBD1. With V trimmed by 4 bases and J by 3 bases, 9 bases remained unmatched. Germline lookup yields CDR1 LNHDA and CDR2 SQIVND (reference sequence). The CDR3 loop spans 15 amino acids. The CDR3 spells CASSSPGTAVYEQYF. The CDR3 DNA sequence: TGTGCCAGTAGTAGTCCCGGGACAGCCGTCTACGAGCAGTACTTC. Variable domain in full (rest from reference TRBV19 and TRBJ2-7): DGGITQSPKYLFRKEGQNVTLSCEQNLNHDAMYWYRQDPGQGLRLIYYSQIVNDFQKGDIAEGYSVSREKKESFPLTVTSAQKNPTAFYLCASSSPGTAVYEQYFGPGTRLTVT.

This clone was counted once. The chain couples TRBV14 to TRBJ2-5, with D perhaps TRBD1 (5 bases). The CDR3 spans 15 residues. Germline CDR1 is SGHDN and CDR2 is FVKESK. V lost 8 bases and J 0 bases, leaving 16 bases between the germline ends. CDR3 DNA: TGTGCCAGCCAGGTGATTGGGGCGGACCAAGAGACCCAGTACTTC. This translates into CASQVIGADQETQYF.

The V call is TRBV5-6, the J call TRBJ2-5, with D possibly matching TRBD2 (5 bases). Germline assignment: CDR1 SGHDT and CDR2 YYEEEE. Trimming shortened V by 0 bases and J by 6 bases, and 15 bases separated the two germline ends. CDR3 length equals 15 residues. The DNA for the CDR3 is TGTGCCAGCAGCTTGGCGGGAAGCCACCTCCAGACCCAGTACTTC. This gives the protein CASSLAGSHLQTQYF. Filled out from reference TRBV5-6 and TRBJ2-5, the complete variable domain reads DAGVTQSPTHLIKTRGQQVTLRCSPKSGHDTVSWYQQALGQGPQFIFQYYEEEERQRGNFPDRFSGHQFPNYSSELNVNALLLGDSALYLCASSLAGSHLQTQYFGPGTRLLVL.

The V and J genes are TRBV28 and TRBJ1-1; D possibly corresponds to TRBD1 (5 bases). The CDR3 totals 11 residues. V shed 3 bases and J shed 11 bases, with 10 bases lying between them. CDR1 is MDHEN, CDR2 SYDVKM, per germline. The CDR3 sequence: CASSFREDAFF. The CDR3, as DNA: TGTGCCAGCAGTTTCAGGGAAGACGCTTTCTTT.

This rearrangement joins TRBV2 to TRBJ2-3; 10 nucleotides agree with TRBD2. Germline assignment: CDR1 SNHLY and CDR2 FYNNEI. The J segment lost 1 base and the V segment lost 4 bases, leaving 8 bases of the junction unmatched. The CDR3 consists of 17 residues. The CDR3 nucleotides read TGTGCCAGCAGTGTTCAGCGGGGGGGCGAAGGCACAGATACGCAGTATTTT. The encoded protein is CASSVQRGGEGTDTQYF. Full variable domain (remainder filled in from reference TRBV2 and TRBJ2-3): EPEVTQTPSHQVTQMGQEVILRCVPISNHLYFYWYRQILGQKVEFLVSFYNNEISEKSEIFDDQFSVERPDGSNFTLKIRSTKLEDSAMYFCASSVQRGGEGTDTQYFGPGTRLTVL.

This chain joins TRBV7-3 and TRBJ2-2; D uncertain. The germline CDR1 and CDR2 sequences are SGHTA and FQGTGA. The CDR3 spans 13 residues. Trimming removed 5 bases at V and 6 bases at J, with 10 bases between. The CDR3: CASSPSRAGELFF. CDR3 DNA sequence: TGTGCCAGCAGCCCGAGTCGCGCCGGGGAGCTGTTTTTT.

The chain couples TRBV4-1 to TRBJ2-3, with 14 bases identical to TRBD2. This CDR3 contains 15 residues. Germline-derived CDR1 and CDR2 are MGHRA and YSYEKL. J lost 5 bases, V lost 7 bases, and 5 bases had no gene match. The CDR3 nucleotides are TGCGCCAGCACGGGACTAGCGGGAGTAGTAGATACGCAGTATTTT. Translating gives CASTGLAGVVDTQYF.

The chain is built from TRBV7-2 and TRBJ2-7; 12 bases are a match to TRBD2. Trimming removed 6 bases from V and 7 bases from J; junction bases left unmatched: 7. The CDR3 is 14 amino acids. The V gene's germline CDR1 is SGHTA and CDR2 FQGNSA. The CDR3 coding sequence is TGTGCCAGCAGTTCACTAGCGGGAGGCGAGGAGCAGTACTTC. It codes for CASSSLAGGEEQYF.

This clone was counted only a few times. The gene calls are TRBV25-1 and TRBJ2-7; possibly TRBD2 for D (6 bases). V was clipped by 3 bases and J by 2 bases, with 17 bases between them. Germline assignment: CDR1 MGHDK and CDR2 SYGVNS. This CDR3 comprises 16 residues. The CDR3 DNA reads as TGTGCCAGCAGTGACATTGCTGGGGAGGATCCCTACGAGCAGTACTTC. Translation: CASSDIAGEDPYEQYF.

The V call is TRBV12-5, the J call TRBJ1-1, with 7 bases fitting TRBD1. This CDR3 comprises 16 residues. The germline V gene encodes CDR1 LGHNT and CDR2 FRNRAP. After removal of 7 bases from V and 0 bases from J, the junction contained 11 bases not matched to a gene. Here the CDR3 reads CASAPKPGQLNTEAFF. CDR3 in DNA: TGTGCTAGTGCCCCCAAGCCGGGACAGCTGAACACTGAAGCTTTCTTT.

The chain is built from TRBV21-1 and TRBJ1-3; TRBD1, the table's D call, lacks a check against the DNA. TRBV21-1 is labeled a pseudogene. This CDR3 spans 15 amino acids. Here the CDR3 DNA reads TGTGCCAGCAGCAGAAAGACAGGGGGAAGAAACACCATATATTTT. It is translated as CASSRKTGGRNTIYF.

V is TRBV4-3 and J is TRBJ2-7; D not resolved. Trimming took 1 base from V and 7 from J, leaving 11 bases between them. This CDR3 spans 13 amino acids. CDR1 LGHNA and CDR2 YSLEER come from the germline V gene. The CDR3 DNA reads TGCGCCAGCAGCCAAGGACACGGTTGGGAGCAGTACTTC. It is translated as CASSQGHGWEQYF.

V is TRBV4-3 and J is TRBJ1-2, with D possibly being TRBD1 (5 bases). V was cut by 4 bases and J by 2 bases, with 11 bases left in between. CDR1 is LGHNA, CDR2 YSLEER, per germline. CDR3 length: 14 residues. CDR3 sequence: CASSPLRTNYGYTF. The CDR3 coding sequence is TGCGCCAGCAGCCCCCTGAGGACAAACTATGGCTACACCTTC.

The J gene is TRBJ2-2, the V gene TRBV13; 8 positions match TRBD1. CDR3 length: 15 residues. Losses at the gene ends were 5 bases for V and 5 bases for J; bases not matched to a gene: 7. Germline V gives CDR1 PRHDT, CDR2 FYEKMQ (reference sequence). The CDR3 protein is CASSMRTGRTGELFF. DNA of the CDR3: TGTGCCAGCAGCATGAGGACAGGGCGGACCGGGGAGCTGTTTTTT.

This clone showed up just a few times. This sequence joins TRBV4-2 and TRBJ1-2; 9 bases fit TRBD1. Germline lookup yields CDR1 LGHNA and CDR2 YNFKEQ. This CDR3 is 16 amino acids long. After removal of 5 bases from V and 4 bases from J, the junction contained 11 bases not matched to a gene. The CDR3 loop reads CASSDNQGQGIYGYTF. The CDR3 nucleotides are TGTGCCAGCAGCGATAACCAAGGACAGGGGATCTATGGCTACACCTTC.

This chain uses TRBV4-2 with TRBJ2-2; D is uncertain. V was clipped by 1 base and J by 3 bases, with 6 bases between them. There are 14 residues in the CDR3. Germline lookup yields CDR1 LGHNA and CDR2 YNFKEQ. The CDR3 DNA follows: TGTGCCAGCAGCCAAGTTCGGTACACCGGGGAGCTGTTTTTT. It translates to CASSQVRYTGELFF.

This clone was seen a single time. The chain joins TRBV4-1 to TRBJ2-7; 7 nucleotides line up with TRBD1. The CDR3 consists of 15 residues. Germline trimming cut 3 bases from V and 0 bases from J; bases unmatched to any gene: 5. Germline V CDR1 and CDR2: MGHRA, YSYEKL. The CDR3 spells CASSQGQPSSYEQYF. DNA of the CDR3: TGCGCCAGCAGCCAGGGACAGCCTAGCTCCTACGAGCAGTACTTC.

The rearrangement joins TRBV19 to TRBJ2-3; weak D call: TRBD2 (6 bases). The CDR3 runs to 13 residues. Germline V gene lookup returns CDR1 LNHDA and CDR2 SQIVND (reference sequence). CDR3 amino acids: CAASGASVDTQYF. The CDR3 DNA is TGTGCAGCTTCCGGGGCTAGCGTAGATACGCAGTATTTT.

This chain joins TRBV9 and TRBJ1-5, with a possible D match to TRBD1 (5 bases). CDR1 is SGDLS, CDR2 YYNGEE, per germline. The CDR3 covers 15 residues. V was trimmed by 4 bases and J by 5 bases, leaving 16 bases between them. The CDR3 loop is CASSTSGTVYQPQHF. The CDR3 nucleotides read TGTGCCAGCAGCACGAGCGGGACGGTTTATCAGCCCCAGCATTTT.

This chain joins TRBV7-2 and TRBJ2-1; D is uncertain. Trimming took 5 bases from V and 8 from J, leaving 13 bases between them. Germline assignment: CDR1 SGHTA and CDR2 FQGNSA. The CDR3 length is 13 residues. DNA of the CDR3: TGTGCCAGCAGCCCCCGTTTTCGGGATGAGCAGTTCTTC. It yields the protein CASSPRFRDEQFF.